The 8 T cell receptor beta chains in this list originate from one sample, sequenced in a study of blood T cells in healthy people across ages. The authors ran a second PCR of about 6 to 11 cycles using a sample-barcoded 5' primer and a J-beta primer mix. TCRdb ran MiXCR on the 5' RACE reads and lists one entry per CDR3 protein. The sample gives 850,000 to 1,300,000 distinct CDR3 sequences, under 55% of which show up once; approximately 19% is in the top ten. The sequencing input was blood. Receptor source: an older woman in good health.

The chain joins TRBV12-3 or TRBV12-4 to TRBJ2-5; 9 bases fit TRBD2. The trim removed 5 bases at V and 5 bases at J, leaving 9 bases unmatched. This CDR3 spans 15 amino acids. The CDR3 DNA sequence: TGTGCCAGCAGTCCCGGGACTAGCAGATGGGAGACCCAGTACTTC. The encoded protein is CASSPGTSRWETQYF.

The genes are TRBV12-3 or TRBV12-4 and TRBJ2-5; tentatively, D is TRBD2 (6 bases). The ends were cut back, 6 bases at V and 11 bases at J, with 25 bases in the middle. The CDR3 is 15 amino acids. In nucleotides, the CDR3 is TGTGCCAGCAGGCCCCGGGGTAGCGGTATTGGTGAGCAGTACTTC. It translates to CASRPRGSGIGEQYF.

The DNA of the CDR3 is TGTGCCACCAAATTCGGGGGACTGAACACTGAAGCTTTCTTT. As protein: CATKFGGLNTEAFF. V is TRBV15 and J is TRBJ1-1; possibly TRBD1 for D (5 bases). Germline lookup yields CDR1 LNHNV and CDR2 YYDKDF (reference sequence). CDR3 length: 14 amino acids. V lost 7 bases, J lost 0 bases, and 12 bases lay in between.

CDR3 protein: CSAREYADTQYF. The DNA of the CDR3 is TGCAGTGCTAGGGAATATGCAGATACGCAGTATTTT. J is TRBJ2-3 and V is TRBV20-1; D is unresolved. The ends were cut back, 3 bases at V and 4 bases at J, with 8 bases in the middle. Germline V CDR1 and CDR2: DFQATT, SNEGSKA (reference sequence). The CDR3 is 12 residues long.

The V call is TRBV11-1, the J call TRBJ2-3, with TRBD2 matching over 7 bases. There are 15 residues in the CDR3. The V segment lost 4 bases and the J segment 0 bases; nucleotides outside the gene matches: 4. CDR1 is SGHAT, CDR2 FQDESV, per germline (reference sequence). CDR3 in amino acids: CASSSVTSSTDTQYF. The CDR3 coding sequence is TGTGCCAGCAGCTCCGTGACTAGCAGCACAGATACGCAGTATTTT.

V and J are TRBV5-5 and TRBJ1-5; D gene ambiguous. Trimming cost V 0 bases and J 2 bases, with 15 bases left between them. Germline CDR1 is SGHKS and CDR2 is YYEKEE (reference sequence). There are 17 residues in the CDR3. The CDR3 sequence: CASSLGRGALGNQPQHF. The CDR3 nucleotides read TGTGCCAGCAGCTTGGGTCGGGGAGCCTTGGGCAATCAGCCCCAGCATTTT. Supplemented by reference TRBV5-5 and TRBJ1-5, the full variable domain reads DAGVTQSPTHLIKTRGQQVTLRCSPISGHKSVSWYQQVLGQGPQFIFQYYEKEERGRGNFPDRFSARQFPNYSSELNVNALLLGDSALYLCASSLGRGALGNQPQHFGDGTRLSIL.

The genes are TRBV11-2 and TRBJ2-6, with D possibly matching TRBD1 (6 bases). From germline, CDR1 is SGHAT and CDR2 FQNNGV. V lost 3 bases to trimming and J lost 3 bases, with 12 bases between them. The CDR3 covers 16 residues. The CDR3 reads CASSFSGVDGANVLTF. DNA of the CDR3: TGTGCCAGCAGCTTTTCAGGGGTAGATGGGGCCAACGTCCTGACTTTC.

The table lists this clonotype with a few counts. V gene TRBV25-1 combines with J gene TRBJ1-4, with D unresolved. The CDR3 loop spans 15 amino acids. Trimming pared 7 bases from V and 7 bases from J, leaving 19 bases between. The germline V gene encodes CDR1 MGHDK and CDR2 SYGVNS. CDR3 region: CASTLGGPLGEKLFF. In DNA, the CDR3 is TGTGCCAGCACCCTGGGAGGGCCCTTGGGTGAAAAACTGTTTTTT.